The 8 T cell receptor beta chains below were found in one sample sequenced in a study of CD8+CD57+ T cells in acquired aplastic anemia. Researchers used genomic DNA as the template to profile TCR beta VDJ and CDR3. TCRdb ran MiXCR on the reads and lists one entry per CDR3 protein. There are more than 250,000 distinct CDR3 sequences in the sample; about 56% occur only once, and approximately 8% lies in the top ten. The sequenced sample consisted of sorted CD4+, CD8+, or CD8+CD57+ T cells (not recorded which) from PBMCs. Receptors were obtained from a human donor with severe aplastic anemia or a healthy control (not recorded which).

This clonotype was recorded many times. V is TRBV7-9 and J is TRBJ1-6; TRBD1 agrees at 11 bases. The V gene end was trimmed by 6 bases and the J gene end by 11 bases; junction bases not matched to a gene: 15. There are 17 residues in the CDR3. The germline gives CDR1 SEHNR, CDR2 FQNEAQ (reference sequence). As DNA, the CDR3 is TGTGCCAGCAGACGGACAGGGGGCATCGGGCAGTATCCACCCCTCCACTTT. It specifies CASRRTGGIGQYPPLHF.

The CDR3 DNA follows: TGTGCCAGCAGCGTGGGACACGACTATGGCTACACCTTC. Translated, it gives CASSVGHDYGYTF. The chain carries TRBV7-9 and TRBJ1-2; possibly TRBD1 for D (6 bases). V lost 5 bases to trimming and J lost 3 bases, with 10 bases between them. The CDR3 contains 13 residues. CDR1 is SEHNR, CDR2 FQNEAQ, per germline (reference sequence).

The chain recombines TRBV20-1 with TRBJ2-7; either TRBD1 or TRBD2 may supply D (5 bases each). V shed 5 bases and J shed 12 bases, with 20 bases lying between them. Per the germline V gene, CDR1 is DFQATT and CDR2 is SNEGSKA (reference sequence). This CDR3 is built from 12 residues. CDR3 DNA sequence: TGCAGTGCTCCCGGGACGGTACCTGTACGGTACTTC. This encodes CSAPGTVPVRYF.

CDR3 amino acids: CSARQAGGRGDTQYF. Written as DNA, the CDR3 is TGCAGTGCTAGACAAGCGGGGGGGCGGGGAGATACGCAGTATTTT. This sequence joins TRBV20-1 and TRBJ2-3; 10 bases are a match to TRBD2. Germline trimming cut 2 bases from V and 5 bases from J; bases unmatched to any gene: 7. The CDR3 contains 15 residues. CDR1 is DFQATT and CDR2 is SNEGSKA in the germline V gene (reference sequence).

The chain joins TRBV7-6 to TRBJ2-2; D is unresolved. V lost 1 base and J 4 bases, leaving 13 bases between the germline ends. Germline V gene lookup returns CDR1 SGHVS and CDR2 FNYEAQ. CDR3 length: 16 residues. CDR3 sequence reads: CASSLGALAVTGELFF. CDR3 nucleotide sequence: TGTGCCAGCAGCTTAGGAGCGCTCGCGGTCACCGGGGAGCTGTTTTTT.

The chain links TRBV7-3 to TRBJ2-7, with 10 bases identical to TRBD1. The CDR3 totals 15 residues. From germline, CDR1 is SGHTA and CDR2 FQGTGA. The V gene end was trimmed by 6 bases and the J gene end by 1 base; junction bases not matched to a gene: 6. The CDR3 spells CASSLGTGASYEQYF. DNA of the CDR3: TGTGCCAGCAGTCTCGGGACAGGGGCGTCCTACGAGCAGTACTTC.

This CDR3 reads CAISESRVTGNTEQFF. CDR3 nucleotides: TGTGCCATCAGTGAGTCGAGGGTGACTGGGAACACTGAGCAGTTCTTC. This rearrangement joins TRBV10-3 to TRBJ2-1, with D perhaps TRBD2 (5 bases). V was shortened by 0 bases and J by 9 bases, with 18 bases between the two germline ends. This CDR3 contains 16 residues. Germline values: CDR1 ENHRY, CDR2 SYGVKD.

This clonotype was observed many times. This chain uses TRBV5-1 with TRBJ1-2, with D maybe TRBD1 (5 bases). The CDR3 loop spans 13 amino acids. Trimming took 2 bases from V and 7 from J, leaving 12 bases between them. Germline V gene lookup returns CDR1 SGHRS and CDR2 YFSETQ. Here the CDR3 reads CASSFSRDFGYTF. In DNA, the CDR3 is TGCGCCAGCAGCTTTTCCAGGGATTTTGGCTACACCTTC.